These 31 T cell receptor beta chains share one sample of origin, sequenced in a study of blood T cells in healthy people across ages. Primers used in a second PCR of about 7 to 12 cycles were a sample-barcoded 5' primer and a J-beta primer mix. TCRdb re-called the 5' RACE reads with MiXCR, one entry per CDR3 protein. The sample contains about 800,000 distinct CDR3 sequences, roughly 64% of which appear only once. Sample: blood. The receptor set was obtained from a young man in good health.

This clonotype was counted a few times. CDR3 in amino acids: CSARVAEASSGSYNEQFF. Written as DNA, the CDR3 is TGCAGTGCTAGAGTTGCCGAGGCTTCCAGCGGGTCCTACAATGAGCAGTTCTTC. The chain links TRBV20-1 to TRBJ2-1; perhaps TRBD2 as D (6 bases). This CDR3 comprises 18 residues. Germline V gene data show CDR1 as DFQATT and CDR2 as SNEGSKA (reference sequence). The V end was cut by 1 base, the J end by 1 base, with 20 bases between.

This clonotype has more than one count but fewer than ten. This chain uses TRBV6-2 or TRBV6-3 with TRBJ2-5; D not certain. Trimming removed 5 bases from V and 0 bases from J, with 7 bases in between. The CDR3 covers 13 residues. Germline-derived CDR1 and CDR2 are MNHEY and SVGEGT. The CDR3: CASSPTYQETQYF. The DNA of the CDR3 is TGTGCCAGCAGTCCGACTTACCAAGAGACCCAGTACTTC.

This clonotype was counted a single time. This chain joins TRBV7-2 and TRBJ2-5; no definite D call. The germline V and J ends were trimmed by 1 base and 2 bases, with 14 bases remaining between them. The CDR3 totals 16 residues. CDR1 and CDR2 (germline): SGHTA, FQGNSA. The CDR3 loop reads CASSLVYWPSQETQYF. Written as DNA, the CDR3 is TGTGCCAGCAGCTTAGTGTACTGGCCTTCTCAAGAGACCCAGTACTTC.

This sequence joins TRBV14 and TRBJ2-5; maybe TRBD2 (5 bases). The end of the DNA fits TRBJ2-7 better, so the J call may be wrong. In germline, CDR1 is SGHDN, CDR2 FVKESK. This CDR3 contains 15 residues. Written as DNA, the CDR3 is TGTGCCAGCAGCCCCAAGCGAACGGCGGGCTACGAGCAGTACTTC. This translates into CASSPKRTAGYEQYF.

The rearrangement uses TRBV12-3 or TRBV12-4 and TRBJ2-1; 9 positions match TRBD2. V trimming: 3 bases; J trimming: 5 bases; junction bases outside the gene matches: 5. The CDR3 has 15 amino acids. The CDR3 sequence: CASSFVLAGDNEQFF. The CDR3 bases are TGTGCCAGCAGTTTTGTTTTAGCGGGAGACAATGAGCAGTTCTTC.

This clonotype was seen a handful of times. Written as DNA, the CDR3 is TGTGCCAGCAGCGCCGAAGCGGGATCCGAGCAGTACTTC. Its protein is CASSAEAGSEQYF. The V gene is TRBV9, the J gene TRBJ2-5; TRBD2 aligns across 7 bases. The J call is doubtful: the DNA matches TRBJ2-7 better. The germline gives CDR1 SGDLS, CDR2 YYNGEE. The CDR3 length is 13 residues.

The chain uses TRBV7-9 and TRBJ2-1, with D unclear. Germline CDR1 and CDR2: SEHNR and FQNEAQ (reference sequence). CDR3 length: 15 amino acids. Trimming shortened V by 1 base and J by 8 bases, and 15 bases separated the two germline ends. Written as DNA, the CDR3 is TGTGCCAGCAGCTTAGGAGATGGTAGATCCTATGAGCAGTTCTTC. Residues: CASSLGDGRSYEQFF.

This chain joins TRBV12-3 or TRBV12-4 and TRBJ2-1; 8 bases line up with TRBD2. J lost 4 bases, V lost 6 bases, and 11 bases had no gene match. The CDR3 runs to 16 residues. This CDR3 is CASRGLGGRPYNEQFF. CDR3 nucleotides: TGTGCCAGCAGGGGGTTGGGCGGGAGGCCTTACAATGAGCAGTTCTTC.

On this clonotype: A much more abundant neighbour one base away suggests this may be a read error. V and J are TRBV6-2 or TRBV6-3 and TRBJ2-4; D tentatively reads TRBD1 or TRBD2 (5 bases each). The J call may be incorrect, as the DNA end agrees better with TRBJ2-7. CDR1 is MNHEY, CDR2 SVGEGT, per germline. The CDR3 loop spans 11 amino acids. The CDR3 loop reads CASSWGFEQYF. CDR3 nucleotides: TGTGCCAGCAGTTGGGGGTTCGAGCAGTACTTC.

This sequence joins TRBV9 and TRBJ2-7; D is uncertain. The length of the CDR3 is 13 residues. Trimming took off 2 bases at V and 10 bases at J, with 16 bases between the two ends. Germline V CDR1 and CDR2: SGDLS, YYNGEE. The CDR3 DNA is TGTGCCAGCAGCGTCGGTATAAACTATCCCCAGTACTTC. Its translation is CASSVGINYPQYF.

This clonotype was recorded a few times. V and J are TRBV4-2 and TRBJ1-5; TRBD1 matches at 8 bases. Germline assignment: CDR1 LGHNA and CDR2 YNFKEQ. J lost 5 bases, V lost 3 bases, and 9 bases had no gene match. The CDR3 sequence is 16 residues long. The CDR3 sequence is CASSHRPDRVDQPQHF. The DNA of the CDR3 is TGTGCCAGCAGCCACCGTCCGGACAGGGTAGATCAGCCCCAGCATTTT.

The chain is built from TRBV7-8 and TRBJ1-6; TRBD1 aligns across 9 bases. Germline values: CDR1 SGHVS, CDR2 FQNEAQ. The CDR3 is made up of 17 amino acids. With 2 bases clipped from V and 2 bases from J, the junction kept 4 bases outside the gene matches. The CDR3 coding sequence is TGTGCCAGCAGCTTAATTTGGGACAGGGCCTATAATTCACCCCTCCACTTT. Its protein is CASSLIWDRAYNSPLHF. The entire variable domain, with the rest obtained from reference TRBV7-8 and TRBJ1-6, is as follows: GAGVSQSPRYKVAKRGQDVALRCDPISGHVSLFWYQQALGQGPEFLTYFQNEAQLDKSGLPSDRFFAERPEGSVSTLKIQRTQQEDSAVYLCASSLIWDRAYNSPLHFGNGTRLTVT.

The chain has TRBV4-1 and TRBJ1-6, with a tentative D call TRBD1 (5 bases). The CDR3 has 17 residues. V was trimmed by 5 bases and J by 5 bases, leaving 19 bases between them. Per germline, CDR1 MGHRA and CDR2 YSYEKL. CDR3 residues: CASSNRQGLTNNSPLHF. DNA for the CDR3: TGCGCCAGCAGCAACCGGCAGGGATTAACCAATAATTCACCCCTCCACTTT.

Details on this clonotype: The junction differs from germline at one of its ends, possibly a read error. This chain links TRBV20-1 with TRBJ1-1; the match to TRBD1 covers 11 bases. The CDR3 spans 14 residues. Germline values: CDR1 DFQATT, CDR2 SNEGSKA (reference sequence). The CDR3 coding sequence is TGCAATGCTAGGGGGACAGGGGGAGACACTGAAGCTTTCTTT. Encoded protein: CNARGTGGDTEAFF.

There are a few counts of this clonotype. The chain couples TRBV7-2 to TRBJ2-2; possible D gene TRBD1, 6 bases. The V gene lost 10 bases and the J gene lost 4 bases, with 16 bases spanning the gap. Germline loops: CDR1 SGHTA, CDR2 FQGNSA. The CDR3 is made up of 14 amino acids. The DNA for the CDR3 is TGTGCCACCCAGCTTGTAGGGGGCACCGGGGAGCTGTTTTTT. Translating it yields CATQLVGGTGELFF.

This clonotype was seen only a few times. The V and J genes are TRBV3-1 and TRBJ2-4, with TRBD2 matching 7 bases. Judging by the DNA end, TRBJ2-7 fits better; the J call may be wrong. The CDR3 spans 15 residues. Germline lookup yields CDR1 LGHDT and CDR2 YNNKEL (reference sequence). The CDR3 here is CASSQGTGGGYEQYF. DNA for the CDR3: TGTGCCAGCAGCCAAGGAACGGGAGGTGGTTACGAGCAGTACTTC.

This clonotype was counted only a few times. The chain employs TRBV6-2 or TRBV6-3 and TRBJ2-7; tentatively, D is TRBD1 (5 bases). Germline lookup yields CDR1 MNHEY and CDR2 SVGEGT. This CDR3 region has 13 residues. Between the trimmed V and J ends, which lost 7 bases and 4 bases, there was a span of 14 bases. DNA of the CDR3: TGTGCCAGCAAGGTCGACAGTCGGTACGAGCAGTACTTC. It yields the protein CASKVDSRYEQYF.

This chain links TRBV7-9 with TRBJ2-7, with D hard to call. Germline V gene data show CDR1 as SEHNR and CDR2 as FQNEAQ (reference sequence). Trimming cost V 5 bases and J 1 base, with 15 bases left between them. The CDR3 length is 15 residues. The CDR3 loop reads CASSLPGDPSYEQYF. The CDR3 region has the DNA TGTGCCAGCAGCCTCCCTGGTGATCCTTCCTACGAGCAGTACTTC. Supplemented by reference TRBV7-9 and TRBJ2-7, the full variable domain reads DTGVSQNPRHKITKRGQNVTFRCDPISEHNRLYWYRQTLGQGPEFLTYFQNEAQLEKSRLLSDRFSAERPKGSFSTLEIQRTEQGDSAMYLCASSLPGDPSYEQYFGPGTRLTVT.

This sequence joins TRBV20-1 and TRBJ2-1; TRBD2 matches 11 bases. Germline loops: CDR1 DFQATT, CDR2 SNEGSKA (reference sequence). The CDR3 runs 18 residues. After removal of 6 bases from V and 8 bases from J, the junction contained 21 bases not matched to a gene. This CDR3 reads CSARVLASGGPSSYEQFF. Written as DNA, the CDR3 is TGCAGTGCCCGAGTTCTAGCTAGCGGGGGGCCCTCTTCGTATGAGCAGTTCTTC.

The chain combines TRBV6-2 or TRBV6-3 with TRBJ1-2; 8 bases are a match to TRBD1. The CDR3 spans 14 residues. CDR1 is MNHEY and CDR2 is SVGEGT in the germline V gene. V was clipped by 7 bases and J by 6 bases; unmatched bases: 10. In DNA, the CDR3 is TGTGCCAGCACAAACGGCGGACAGGGTAATGGCTACACCTTC. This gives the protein CASTNGGQGNGYTF.

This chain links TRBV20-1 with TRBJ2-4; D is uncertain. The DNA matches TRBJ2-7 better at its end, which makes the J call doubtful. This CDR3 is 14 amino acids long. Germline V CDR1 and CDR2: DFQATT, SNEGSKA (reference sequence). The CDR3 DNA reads TGCAGTGCTAGAGAGTTCTCGGGCCTTTACGAGCAGTACTTC. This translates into CSAREFSGLYEQYF.

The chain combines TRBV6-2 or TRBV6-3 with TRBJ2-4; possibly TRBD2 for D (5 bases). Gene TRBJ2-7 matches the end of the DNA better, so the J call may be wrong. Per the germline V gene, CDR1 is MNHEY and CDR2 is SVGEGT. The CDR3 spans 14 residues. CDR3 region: CASSWRAGSYEQYF. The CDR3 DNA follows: TGTGCCAGCAGTTGGCGTGCGGGCTCCTACGAGCAGTACTTC.

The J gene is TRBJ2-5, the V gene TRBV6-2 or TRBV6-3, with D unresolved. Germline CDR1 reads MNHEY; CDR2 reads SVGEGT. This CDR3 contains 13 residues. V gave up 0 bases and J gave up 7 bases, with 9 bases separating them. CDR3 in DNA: TGTGCCAGCAGTTACTCGATCCTCGGGACCCAGTACTTC. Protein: CASSYSILGTQYF.

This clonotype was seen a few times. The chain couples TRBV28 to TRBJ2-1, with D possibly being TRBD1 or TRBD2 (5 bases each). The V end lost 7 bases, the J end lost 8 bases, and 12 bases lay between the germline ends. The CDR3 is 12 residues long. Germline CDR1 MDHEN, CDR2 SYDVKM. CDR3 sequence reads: CASTGPYHEQFF. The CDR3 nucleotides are TGTGCCAGCACGGGACCTTACCATGAGCAGTTCTTC.

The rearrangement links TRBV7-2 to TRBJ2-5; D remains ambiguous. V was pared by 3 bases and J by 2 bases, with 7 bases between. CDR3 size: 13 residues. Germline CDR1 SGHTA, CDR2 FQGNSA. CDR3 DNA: TGTGCCAGCAGCTTTAACAAGCAAGAGACCCAGTACTTC. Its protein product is CASSFNKQETQYF. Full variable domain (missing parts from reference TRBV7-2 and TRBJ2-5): GAGVSQSPSNKVTEKGKDVELRCDPISGHTALYWYRQSLGQGLEFLIYFQGNSAPDKSGLPSDRFSAERTGGSVSTLTIQRTQQEDSAVYLCASSFNKQETQYFGPGTRLLVL.

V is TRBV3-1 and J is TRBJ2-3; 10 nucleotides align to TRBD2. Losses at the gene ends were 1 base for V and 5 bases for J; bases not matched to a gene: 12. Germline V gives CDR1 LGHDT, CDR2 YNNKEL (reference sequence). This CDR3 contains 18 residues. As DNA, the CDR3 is TGTGCCAGCAGCCAAGGCTCTGCTAGCGGGAGACCAGGAGATACGCAGTATTTT. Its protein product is CASSQGSASGRPGDTQYF.

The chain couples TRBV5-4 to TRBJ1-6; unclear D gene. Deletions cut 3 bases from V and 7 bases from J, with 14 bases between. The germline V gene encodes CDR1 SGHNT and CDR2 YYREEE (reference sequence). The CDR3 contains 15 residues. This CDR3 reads CASSSPRQSNSPLHF. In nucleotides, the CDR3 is TGTGCCAGCAGCTCACCCAGGCAATCGAATTCACCCCTCCACTTT.

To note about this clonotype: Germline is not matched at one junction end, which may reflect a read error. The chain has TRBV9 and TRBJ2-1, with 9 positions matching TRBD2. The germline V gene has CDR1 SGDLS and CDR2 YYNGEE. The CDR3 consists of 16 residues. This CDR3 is CANSALAGVGYNEQFF. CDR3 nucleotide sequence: TGTGCCAACAGCGCCTTAGCGGGAGTAGGCTACAATGAGCAGTTCTTC.

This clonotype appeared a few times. CDR3 DNA: TGCAGTGTTCCTTGGGGGCGTCGGGATGGGGGTGAGCAGTTCTTC. This sequence encodes CSVPWGRRDGGEQFF. The J gene is TRBJ2-1, the V gene TRBV20-1; a possible D gene is TRBD1 (6 bases). Germline V gives CDR1 DFQATT, CDR2 SNEGSKA (reference sequence). This CDR3 is built from 15 residues. V dropped 7 bases and J dropped 9 bases, with 25 bases sitting between them.

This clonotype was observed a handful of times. This CDR3 is CSAQYLSGYTF. DNA of the CDR3: TGCAGCGCCCAGTACCTTTCTGGCTACACCTTC. The V and J genes are TRBV29-1 and TRBJ1-2; D gene uncertain. The V end lost 7 bases, the J end lost 7 bases, and 13 bases lay between the germline ends. The CDR3 runs 11 residues. Germline CDR1 is SQVTM and CDR2 is ANQGSEA.

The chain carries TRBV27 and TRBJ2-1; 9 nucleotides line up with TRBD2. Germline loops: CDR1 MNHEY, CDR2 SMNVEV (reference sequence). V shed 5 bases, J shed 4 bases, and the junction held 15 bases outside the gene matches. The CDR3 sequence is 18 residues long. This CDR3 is CASSPVAGDSLLYNEQFF. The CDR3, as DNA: TGTGCCAGCAGTCCCGTAGCGGGAGACTCTCTCTTGTACAATGAGCAGTTCTTC.